This entry lists 30 T cell receptor beta chains sequenced from one sample in a study of shared T cell receptors in the human thymus. Clones were read by immunoSEQ multiplex PCR, and TCRdb kept only the in-frame ones, dropping some. Among 630,000 or so clones listed, approximately 89% were seen once. These data also featured in a second study, about human thymus T cells.

The sample consisted of thymocytes. The receptors were gathered from a boy in the first two years of life with a congenital heart defect.

The chain recombines TRBV7-9 with TRBJ2-7; weak D call: TRBD2 (6 bases). The CDR3 consists of 15 residues. Trimming cost V 2 bases and J 4 bases, with 15 bases left between them. Germline values: CDR1 SEHNR, CDR2 FQNEAQ (reference sequence). The CDR3 here is CASSLLRQEGYEQYF. As DNA, the CDR3 is TGTGCCAGCAGCTTACTCCGGCAGGAGGGTTACGAGCAGTACTTC.

In its sample, this clone was seen once. The chain uses TRBV28 and TRBJ2-7; a weak D match, TRBD1 (6 bases). This CDR3 has 15 residues. The V end was cut by 6 bases, the J end by 1 base, with 16 bases between. Germline V gives CDR1 MDHEN, CDR2 SYDVKM. The CDR3 protein is CASSPAGDGSYEQYF. As DNA, the CDR3 is TGTGCCAGCAGCCCAGCAGGGGACGGGTCCTACGAGCAGTACTTC.

The chain couples TRBV14 to TRBJ2-7; 8 bases agree with TRBD1. Germline V gene lookup returns CDR1 SGHDN and CDR2 FVKESK. The CDR3 totals 16 residues. The J segment lost 2 bases and the V segment lost 0 bases, leaving 6 bases of the junction unmatched. The CDR3 sequence is CASSQESGRGPYEQYF. The CDR3, as DNA: TGTGCCAGCAGCCAAGAATCGGGCAGGGGGCCCTACGAGCAGTACTTC.

This clone was detected once. The chain has TRBV28 and TRBJ1-5; D may be TRBD1 (5 bases). The CDR3 covers 17 residues. V was cut by 7 bases and J by 5 bases, with 24 bases left in between. Per the germline V gene, CDR1 is MDHEN and CDR2 is SYDVKM. The CDR3 bases are TGTGCCAGCATTCCTACCACCGTGGCAGGGCTGTATCAGCCCCAGCATTTT. Translated, it gives CASIPTTVAGLYQPQHF. Full variable domain (remainder filled in from reference TRBV28 and TRBJ1-5): DVKVTQSSRYLVKRTGEKVFLECVQDMDHENMFWYRQDPGLGLRLIYFSYDVKMKEKGDIPEGYSVSREKKERFSLILESASTNQTSMYLCASIPTTVAGLYQPQHFGDGTRLSIL.

CDR3 nucleotide sequence: TGCGCCAGCAGCCTCCGGGGGGGCACTGAAGCTTTCTTT. This encodes CASSLRGGTEAFF. The chain uses TRBV4-1 and TRBJ1-1, with D possibly matching TRBD1 (5 bases). The germline V gene has CDR1 MGHRA and CDR2 YSYEKL. Between the trimmed V and J ends, which lost 4 bases and 4 bases, there was a span of 10 bases. This CDR3 region has 13 residues.

Note on this clone: This same CDR3 is encoded by further DNA sequences in the sample. Here the CDR3 reads CATSRVGTENSPLHF. Here the CDR3 DNA reads TGTGCCACCAGCAGAGTCGGGACAGAAAATTCACCCCTCCACTTT. The chain has TRBV15 and TRBJ1-6, with 7 bases aligning to TRBD1. The CDR3 consists of 15 residues. The germline V gene encodes CDR1 LNHNV and CDR2 YYDKDF (reference sequence). V was pared by 1 base and J by 7 bases, with 4 bases of the junction left unmatched.

In its sample, this clone was seen once. The CDR3 here is CASSEDRGADTQYF. The CDR3, as DNA: TGTGCCAGCAGCGAGGACAGGGGGGCAGATACGCAGTATTTT. The chain uses TRBV9 and TRBJ2-3; TRBD1 matches 10 bases. The CDR3 length is 14 residues. Per the germline V gene, CDR1 is SGDLS and CDR2 is YYNGEE. The V and J ends lost 3 bases and 4 bases, in that order; junction bases with no gene match: 2. Full variable domain (rest looked up from reference TRBV9 and TRBJ2-3): DSGVTQTPKHLITATGQRVTLRCSPRSGDLSVYWYQQSLDQGLQFLIQYYNGEERAKGNILERFSAQQFPDLHSELNLSSLELGDSALYFCASSEDRGADTQYFGPGTRLTVL.

The gene calls are TRBV4-3 and TRBJ2-6; D gene uncertain. Germline CDR1 is LGHNA and CDR2 is YSLEER. The V end was cut by 4 bases, the J end by 0 bases, with 13 bases between. The length of the CDR3 is 17 residues. The CDR3 DNA reads as TGCGCCAGCAGCCCCAATCCCGCGGACTCTGGGGCCAACGTCCTGACTTTC. The encoded protein is CASSPNPADSGANVLTF.

The chain couples TRBV5-6 to TRBJ2-3; perhaps TRBD2 as D (5 bases). The CDR3 covers 16 residues. V dropped 4 bases and J dropped 5 bases, with 20 bases sitting between them. Per the germline V gene, CDR1 is SGHDT and CDR2 is YYEEEE. This CDR3 reads CASSPGVVQWGDTQYF. The CDR3 DNA is TGTGCCAGCAGCCCCGGGGTAGTCCAATGGGGAGATACGCAGTATTTT.

The chain joins TRBV4-3 to TRBJ2-3; D is uncertain. V gave up 1 base and J gave up 0 bases, with 8 bases separating them. The CDR3 spans 15 residues. Germline V gene data show CDR1 as LGHNA and CDR2 as YSLEER. The CDR3 loop reads CASSQADISTDTQYF. For the CDR3, the DNA is TGCGCCAGCAGCCAAGCAGACATCAGCACAGATACGCAGTATTTT.

This chain connects TRBV15 to TRBJ1-3; 8 bases map to TRBD1. The CDR3 sequence is 16 residues long. Germline CDR1 LNHNV, CDR2 YYDKDF (reference sequence). V gave up 10 bases and J gave up 0 bases; unmatched junction bases: 11. This CDR3 is CAIADRGRDSGNTIYF. The CDR3 DNA is TGTGCCATCGCCGACAGGGGAAGGGACTCTGGAAACACCATATATTTT.

Worth noting for this clone: Other DNA sequences within the sample encode an identical CDR3. V usage is TRBV2 and J usage is TRBJ1-2, with D maybe TRBD1 (6 bases). Germline V gives CDR1 SNHLY, CDR2 FYNNEI. Trimming left V 4 bases short and J 8 bases short, with 11 bases between. The CDR3 totals 12 residues. CDR3 in DNA: TGTGCCAGCAGTGTGGCAGGGGACGGCTACACCTTC. Translated: CASSVAGDGYTF. Filled out from reference TRBV2 and TRBJ1-2, the complete variable domain reads EPEVTQTPSHQVTQMGQEVILRCVPISNHLYFYWYRQILGQKVEFLVSFYNNEISEKSEIFDDQFSVERPDGSNFTLKIRSTKLEDSAMYFCASSVAGDGYTFGSGTRLTVV.

The chain couples TRBV15 to TRBJ1-2, with D tentatively TRBD1 (6 bases). The CDR3 covers 14 residues. Trimming stripped 2 bases from V and 4 bases from J, with 11 bases between. The germline V gene has CDR1 LNHNV and CDR2 YYDKDF (reference sequence). The CDR3 coding sequence is TGTGCCACCAGCAGAAAACAGGGATCCTATGGCTACACCTTC. Translation gives CATSRKQGSYGYTF.

V is TRBV11-2 and J is TRBJ1-2, with 7 bases matching TRBD1. Germline V gives CDR1 SGHAT, CDR2 FQNNGV. This CDR3 contains 14 residues. Unmatched junction bases numbered 9, after V lost 4 bases and J lost 7 bases. CDR3 loop: CASSSKQGPAGYTF. DNA for the CDR3: TGTGCCAGCAGCTCGAAACAGGGGCCGGCTGGCTACACCTTC.

The rearrangement links TRBV11-2 to TRBJ1-2, with 12 nucleotides matching TRBD1. Germline V gene sequence: CDR1 SGHAT, CDR2 FQNNGV. The V gene end was trimmed by 1 base and the J gene end by 8 bases; junction bases not matched to a gene: 8. This CDR3 spans 16 amino acids. In nucleotides, the CDR3 is TGTGCCAGCAGCTTAGGCGGGACAGGGGGCGCATACGGCTACACCTTC. It translates to CASSLGGTGGAYGYTF.

The V gene is TRBV29-1, the J gene TRBJ2-1, with 12 bases matching TRBD2. This CDR3 has 21 residues. Unmatched junction bases numbered 20, after V lost 0 bases and J lost 5 bases. Germline assignment: CDR1 SQVTM and CDR2 ANQGSEA. As DNA, the CDR3 is TGCAGCGTTGAAGATAATGTGACTAGCGGGAGCCCTTACGTGATTCACAATGAGCAGTTCTTC. Protein sequence: CSVEDNVTSGSPYVIHNEQFF.

J is TRBJ1-2 and V is TRBV6-5; 7 bases fit TRBD1. The J segment lost 2 bases and the V segment lost 2 bases, leaving 5 bases of the junction unmatched. This CDR3 spans 15 amino acids. Germline assignment: CDR1 MNHEY and CDR2 SVGAGI. CDR3 DNA: TGTGCCAGCAGTTACACCGGGACAGAGAACTATGGCTACACCTTC. Its translation is CASSYTGTENYGYTF.

The J gene is TRBJ1-1, the V gene TRBV30; perhaps TRBD1 as D (6 bases). CDR1 is GTSNPN and CDR2 is SVGIG in the germline V gene (reference sequence). V shed 0 bases and J shed 5 bases, with 13 bases lying between them. The CDR3 contains 14 residues. As DNA, the CDR3 is TGTGCCTGGAGTGTAAACCCAAGGGGGACTGAAGCTTTCTTT. Its translation is CAWSVNPRGTEAFF. The variable domain in full, with the rest retrieved from reference TRBV30 and TRBJ1-1, is SQTIHQWPATLVQPVGSPLSLECTVEGTSNPNLYWYRQAAGRGLQLLFYSVGIGQISSEVPQNLSASRPQDRQFILSSKKLLLSDSGFYLCAWSVNPRGTEAFFGQGTRLTVV.

This chain uses TRBV19 with TRBJ2-7; 10 bases line up with TRBD2. CDR3 length equals 15 residues. Trimming removed 5 bases from V and 2 bases from J; junction bases left unmatched: 6. Germline CDR1 LNHDA, CDR2 SQIVND (reference sequence). The CDR3 protein is CASSRSSGGPYEQYF. The CDR3 DNA reads as TGTGCCAGTAGTCGATCTAGCGGGGGACCCTACGAGCAGTACTTC. Drawing the rest from reference TRBV19 and TRBJ2-7, the complete variable domain is DGGITQSPKYLFRKEGQNVTLSCEQNLNHDAMYWYRQDPGQGLRLIYYSQIVNDFQKGDIAEGYSVSREKKESFPLTVTSAQKNPTAFYLCASSRSSGGPYEQYFGPGTRLTVT.

V gene TRBV19 combines with J gene TRBJ1-5; TRBD1 matches 7 bases. The CDR3 has 15 amino acids. Unmatched junction bases numbered 5, after V lost 3 bases and J lost 3 bases. Per the germline V gene, CDR1 is LNHDA and CDR2 is SQIVND (reference sequence). CDR3 residues: CASSIRGRNNQPQHF. In DNA form, the CDR3 reads TGTGCCAGTAGTATTAGGGGGCGGAACAATCAGCCCCAGCATTTT.

The gene calls are TRBV19 and TRBJ2-4; TRBD2 aligns across 9 bases. V gave up 0 bases and J gave up 4 bases; unmatched junction bases: 1. This CDR3 has 15 amino acids. Germline CDR1 and CDR2: LNHDA and SQIVND (reference sequence). CDR3: CASSIEGLAKNIQYF. The CDR3 region has the DNA TGTGCCAGTAGTATAGAGGGACTAGCTAAAAACATTCAGTACTTC.

This clone was observed once. This rearrangement joins TRBV5-6 to TRBJ2-3, with D tentatively TRBD2 (5 bases). CDR1 SGHDT and CDR2 YYEEEE come from the germline V gene. V was cut by 4 bases and J by 2 bases, with 11 bases left in between. This CDR3 region has 14 residues. The CDR3 region has the DNA TGTGCCAGCAGCACCAAGCGGAACACAGATACGCAGTATTTT. This gives the protein CASSTKRNTDTQYF.

The genes are TRBV29-1 and TRBJ2-4; no firm D call. V lost 4 bases to trimming and J lost 4 bases, with 14 bases between them. From germline, CDR1 is SQVTM and CDR2 ANQGSEA. The CDR3 contains 14 residues. CDR3 sequence reads: CSVASDKQKNIQYF. Here the CDR3 DNA reads TGCAGCGTTGCAAGTGACAAGCAGAAAAACATTCAGTACTTC.

The gene calls are TRBV28 and TRBJ2-7, with D perhaps TRBD1 (5 bases). There are 19 residues in the CDR3. Trimming cost V 2 bases and J 7 bases, with 30 bases left between them. Per germline, CDR1 MDHEN and CDR2 SYDVKM. The CDR3 DNA is TGTGCCAGCAGTTTAAAGGAGCGTGGGGCCAGGGTCGGCTATAGTGAGCAGTACTTC. This translates into CASSLKERGARVGYSEQYF. Based on the CDR3 plus reference TRBV28 and TRBJ2-7, the full variable domain is DVKVTQSSRYLVKRTGEKVFLECVQDMDHENMFWYRQDPGLGLRLIYFSYDVKMKEKGDIPEGYSVSREKKERFSLILESASTNQTSMYLCASSLKERGARVGYSEQYFGPGTRLTVT.

The chain recombines TRBV29-1 with TRBJ2-5; no firm D call. The V gene lost 4 bases and the J gene lost 4 bases, with 19 bases spanning the gap. The CDR3 is 15 residues long. Germline assignment: CDR1 SQVTM and CDR2 ANQGSEA. CDR3 sequence (DNA): TGCAGCGTTGCACTCAGGCAGGCCCCTGGAGAGACCCAGTACTTC. Translated: CSVALRQAPGETQYF.

V is TRBV5-1 and J is TRBJ2-2; a possible D gene is TRBD1 (6 bases). The CDR3 has 16 amino acids. Per germline, CDR1 SGHRS and CDR2 YFSETQ. The V end lost 5 bases, the J end lost 0 bases, and 14 bases lay between the germline ends. CDR3 bases: TGCGCCAGCAGGGACAGTCTCTCGCCGAACACCGGGGAGCTGTTTTTT. Its translation is CASRDSLSPNTGELFF.

The V and J genes are TRBV6-5 and TRBJ2-1; TRBD2 is a possible D gene (5 bases). Looked up from germline, CDR1 is MNHEY and CDR2 is SVGAGI. This CDR3 has 15 residues. Trimming took 3 bases from V and 3 from J, leaving 12 bases between them. The CDR3 reads CASSYSRVVYNEQFF. In DNA, the CDR3 is TGTGCCAGCAGTTATTCGAGGGTTGTCTACAATGAGCAGTTCTTC.

DNA for the CDR3: TGTGCCAGCAGCCAAGAAAACACGGGACAGATAATCTACGAGCAGTACTTC. This codes for CASSQENTGQIIYEQYF. The chain employs TRBV4-2 and TRBJ2-7; 7 nucleotides line up with TRBD1. Germline V gene lookup returns CDR1 LGHNA and CDR2 YNFKEQ. The V and J ends lost 0 bases and 3 bases, in that order; junction bases with no gene match: 11. The CDR3 runs 17 residues.

The chain links TRBV25-1 to TRBJ2-5; 11 bases fit TRBD2. Germline V gene lookup returns CDR1 MGHDK and CDR2 SYGVNS. The CDR3 runs to 18 residues. The V segment lost 4 bases and the J segment 2 bases; nucleotides outside the gene matches: 12. The CDR3 loop reads CASSAPRLAGSQQETQYF. The CDR3 DNA sequence: TGTGCCAGCAGTGCGCCCCGACTAGCGGGGTCCCAACAAGAGACCCAGTACTTC.

CDR3 DNA sequence: TGCGCCAGCAGCCAAGCCAGCGGACCCTACAATGAGCAGTTCTTC. This codes for CASSQASGPYNEQFF. The chain combines TRBV4-3 with TRBJ2-1, with a possible D match to TRBD2 (5 bases). Trimming shortened V by 1 base and J by 2 bases, and 9 bases separated the two germline ends. The CDR3 runs to 15 residues. Per the germline V gene, CDR1 is LGHNA and CDR2 is YSLEER.